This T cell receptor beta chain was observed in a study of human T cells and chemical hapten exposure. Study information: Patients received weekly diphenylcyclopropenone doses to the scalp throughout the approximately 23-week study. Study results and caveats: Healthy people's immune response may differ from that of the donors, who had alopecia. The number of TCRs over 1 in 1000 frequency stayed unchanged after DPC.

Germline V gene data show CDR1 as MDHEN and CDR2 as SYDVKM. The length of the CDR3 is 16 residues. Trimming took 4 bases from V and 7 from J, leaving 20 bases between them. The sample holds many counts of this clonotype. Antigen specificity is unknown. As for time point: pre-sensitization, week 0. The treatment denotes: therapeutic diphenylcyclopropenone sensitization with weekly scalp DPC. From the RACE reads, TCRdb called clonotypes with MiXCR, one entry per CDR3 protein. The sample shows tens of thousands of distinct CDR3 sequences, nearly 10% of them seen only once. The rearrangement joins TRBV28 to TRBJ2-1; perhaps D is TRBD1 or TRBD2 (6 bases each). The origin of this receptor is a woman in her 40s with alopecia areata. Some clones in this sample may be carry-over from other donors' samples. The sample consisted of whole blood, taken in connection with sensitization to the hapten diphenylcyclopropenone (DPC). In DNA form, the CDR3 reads TGTGCCAGCAGTTCGCGGACGGGGAGAGGGGGGAATGAGCAGTTCTTC. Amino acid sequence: CASSSRTGRGGNEQFF.